The sequence of this T cell receptor beta chain was determined in a study of T cells of healthy individuals. Germline CDR1 and CDR2: DFQATT and SNEGSKA (reference sequence). The CDR3 covers 15 residues. V gave up 4 bases and J gave up 4 bases; unmatched junction bases: 8. This clonotype was observed many times. TCRdb itself ran the 5' RACE reads through MiXCR, one entry per CDR3 protein. The repertoire holds 40,000 to 45,000 distinct CDR3 sequences, roughly 4.3% seen once, with 9.2% in the top ten. V usage is TRBV20-1 and J usage is TRBJ2-3, with TRBD2 identical over 10 bases. The source is a human donor in good health. CDR3 nucleotides: TGCAGTGCTATCCAGCGGGGGGGCCACGCAGATACGCAGTATTTT. It specifies CSAIQRGGHADTQYF.